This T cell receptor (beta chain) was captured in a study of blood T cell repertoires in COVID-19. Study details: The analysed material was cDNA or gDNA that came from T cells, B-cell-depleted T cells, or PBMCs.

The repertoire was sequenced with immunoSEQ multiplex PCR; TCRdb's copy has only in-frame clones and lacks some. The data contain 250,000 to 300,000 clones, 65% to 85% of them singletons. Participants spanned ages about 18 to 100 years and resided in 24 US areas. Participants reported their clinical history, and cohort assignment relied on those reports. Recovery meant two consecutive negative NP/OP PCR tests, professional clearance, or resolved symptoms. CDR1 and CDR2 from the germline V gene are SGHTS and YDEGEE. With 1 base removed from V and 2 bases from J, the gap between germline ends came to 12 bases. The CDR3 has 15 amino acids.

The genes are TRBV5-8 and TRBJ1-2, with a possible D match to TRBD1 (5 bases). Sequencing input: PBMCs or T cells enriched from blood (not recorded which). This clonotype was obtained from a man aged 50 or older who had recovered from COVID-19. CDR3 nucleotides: TGTGCCAGCAGCTTGATTCAGGGCCGAAACTATGGCTACACCTTC. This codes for CASSLIQGRNYGYTF.